Presented here are 20 T cell receptor beta chains from one specimen sequenced in a study of cytomegalovirus exposure and HLA in healthy donors. PCR was performed using 60 Vbeta and 13 Jbeta primers. Some clones are missing from TCRdb's copy, which holds only in-frame ones; the method was immunoSEQ multiplex PCR. The data include 35,000 to 45,000 clones; the top ten clones carry 3% to 4.5%. The sequencing input was PBMCs. These TCRs come from a male donor in good health and CMV-seronegative.

V and J are TRBV19 and TRBJ1-5; the D gene is possibly TRBD1 (5 bases). V lost 9 bases and J lost 6, with 6 bases in between. This CDR3 is 10 amino acids long. Germline V lookup: CDR1 LNHDA, CDR2 SQIVND (reference sequence). Here the CDR3 reads CASGGQPQHF. CDR3 DNA: TGTGCCAGCGGGGGTCAGCCCCAGCATTTT.

The chain joins TRBV19 to TRBJ2-7; tentative D call: TRBD2 (6 bases). Trimming shortened V by 3 bases and J by 4 bases, and 16 bases separated the two germline ends. Germline CDR1 LNHDA, CDR2 SQIVND (reference sequence). The CDR3 sequence is 15 residues long. The CDR3 bases are TGTGCCAGTAGTATCCCCAGCAGGGCGGGGTACGAGCAGTACTTC. Its protein product is CASSIPSRAGYEQYF.

The CDR3 sequence: CASSLTGFGNQPQHF. DNA of the CDR3: TGTGCCAGCAGCCTGACAGGGTTCGGCAATCAGCCCCAGCATTTT. This chain uses TRBV5-6 with TRBJ1-5, with 7 bases matching TRBD1. The junction had 6 bases not matched to a gene; V was cut back by 4 bases and J by 2 bases. The CDR3 consists of 15 residues. Germline V gene lookup returns CDR1 SGHDT and CDR2 YYEEEE.

The chain combines TRBV6-5 with TRBJ2-5; 7 nucleotides match TRBD1. The CDR3 consists of 13 residues. V shed 5 bases and J 9 bases; nucleotides not matched to a gene: 9. The germline V gene has CDR1 MNHEY and CDR2 SVGAGI. The CDR3 region is CASSQQGLGAQYF. The CDR3 nucleotides read TGTGCCAGCAGTCAACAGGGGCTCGGGGCCCAGTACTTC.

V is TRBV18 and J is TRBJ2-7; a weak D match, TRBD2 (5 bases). The germline V gene has CDR1 KGHSH and CDR2 LQKENI. Trimming took off 5 bases at V and 2 bases at J, with 19 bases between the two ends. The CDR3 is made up of 16 amino acids. The CDR3 sequence: CASSNLDFSRPYEQYF. The CDR3 DNA reads as TGTGCCAGCTCAAATCTGGACTTCTCGAGACCCTACGAGCAGTACTTC.

This chain uses TRBV4-1 with TRBJ2-5, with 10 bases matching TRBD1. The J call may not be correct, given that the DNA end is closer to TRBJ2-7. The CDR3 has 14 residues. Per germline, CDR1 MGHRA and CDR2 YSYEKL. CDR3 DNA: TGCGCCAGCAGCCAATTTGGGACAGGGGACGAGCAGTACTTC. Encoded protein: CASSQFGTGDEQYF.

The CDR3 spells CASSPARGHNEQFF. The CDR3 coding sequence is TGTGCCAGCAGCCCCGCAAGGGGGCACAATGAGCAGTTCTTC. The V and J genes are TRBV7-9 and TRBJ2-1; 7 bases align to TRBD1. The CDR3 runs to 14 residues. From germline, CDR1 is SEHNR and CDR2 FQNEAQ (reference sequence). The V segment lost 5 bases and the J segment 5 bases; nucleotides outside the gene matches: 6. The full variable domain, rest sourced from reference TRBV7-9 and TRBJ2-1, is DTGVSQNPRHKITKRGQNVTFRCDPISEHNRLYWYRQTLGQGPEFLTYFQNEAQLEKSRLLSDRFSAERPKGSFSTLEIQRTEQGDSAMYLCASSPARGHNEQFFGPGTRLTVL.

This chain links TRBV12-2 with TRBJ1-1. TRBV12-2 is a pseudogene locus. The CDR3 sequence is 13 residues long. For the CDR3, the DNA is TGTGCAAGTCGCTTAGGTCGGGGAACTGAAGCTTTCTTT. It is translated as CASRLGRGTEAFF.

CDR3 residues: CASSYSIPPGGTQYF. CDR3 in DNA: TGTGCCAGCAGTTACTCGATTCCTCCGGGGGGGACCCAGTACTTC. This rearrangement joins TRBV6-5 to TRBJ2-5; 7 bases are a match to TRBD2. Unmatched junction bases numbered 8, after V lost 0 bases and J lost 7 bases. From germline, CDR1 is MNHEY and CDR2 SVGAGI. This CDR3 region has 15 residues.

This chain links TRBV29-1 with TRBJ2-2; a possible D gene is TRBD2 (6 bases). CDR3 length: 16 residues. Germline V lookup: CDR1 SQVTM, CDR2 ANQGSEA. With 0 bases removed from V and 4 bases from J, the gap between germline ends came to 15 bases. The CDR3 reads CSVEDYGGESTGELFF. The CDR3 bases are TGCAGCGTTGAAGACTACGGGGGTGAGAGCACCGGGGAGCTGTTTTTT.

The V call is TRBV28, the J call TRBJ1-2, with a weak D call TRBD1 (5 bases). CDR1 MDHEN and CDR2 SYDVKM come from the germline V gene. The CDR3 runs 13 residues. V was shortened by 6 bases and J by 3 bases, with 11 bases between the two germline ends. CDR3 sequence reads: CASSGGDHYGYTF. The CDR3 DNA reads as TGTGCCAGCAGCGGAGGGGACCACTATGGCTACACCTTC.

The chain uses TRBV2 and TRBJ1-5; D is perhaps TRBD1 (6 bases). Per the germline V gene, CDR1 is SNHLY and CDR2 is FYNNEI. V gave up 5 bases and J gave up 2 bases, with 10 bases separating them. The CDR3 contains 14 residues. The CDR3 protein is CASSYRDGNQPQHF. The CDR3, as DNA: TGTGCCAGCAGTTACAGGGACGGCAATCAGCCCCAGCATTTT. Full variable domain (remainder filled in from reference TRBV2 and TRBJ1-5): EPEVTQTPSHQVTQMGQEVILRCVPISNHLYFYWYRQILGQKVEFLVSFYNNEISEKSEIFDDQFSVERPDGSNFTLKIRSTKLEDSAMYFCASSYRDGNQPQHFGDGTRLSIL.

This chain links TRBV10-3 with TRBJ1-5, with TRBD1 identical over 8 bases. The CDR3 is made up of 14 amino acids. Germline V CDR1 and CDR2: ENHRY, SYGVKD. J gave up 7 bases and V 4 bases, and 6 bases lay outside the gene matches. CDR3 amino acids: CAISVSGGGQPQHF. The CDR3 coding sequence is TGTGCCATCAGTGTCTCAGGGGGCGGGCAGCCCCAGCATTTT.

For the CDR3, the DNA is TGTGCCACCAGCCCTCCTAGCACAGATACGCAGTATTTT. It is translated as CATSPPSTDTQYF. The chain joins TRBV15 to TRBJ2-3, with D uncertain. V lost 5 bases, J lost 0 bases, and 6 bases lay in between. This CDR3 region has 13 residues. Per the germline V gene, CDR1 is LNHNV and CDR2 is YYDKDF (reference sequence).

The chain recombines TRBV13 with TRBJ1-4; TRBD1 aligns across 7 bases. J gave up 0 bases and V 6 bases, and 4 bases lay outside the gene matches. The germline V gene encodes CDR1 PRHDT and CDR2 FYEKMQ (reference sequence). The CDR3 is 15 amino acids. For the CDR3, the DNA is TGTGCCAGCAGTTCCAGGGGGACAACTAATGAAAAACTGTTTTTT. It codes for CASSSRGTTNEKLFF.

V gene TRBV15 combines with J gene TRBJ2-7; 10 bases match TRBD1. V lost 2 bases to trimming and J lost 2 bases; unmatched junction nucleotides: 3. CDR1 and CDR2 (germline): LNHNV, YYDKDF (reference sequence). This CDR3 spans 15 amino acids. The CDR3 region has the DNA TGTGCCACCAGCAGACCGGACAGGGGGGCCTACGAGCAGTACTTC. Its protein is CATSRPDRGAYEQYF.

The chain is built from TRBV15 and TRBJ1-4; D not certain. The V and J ends lost 4 bases and 4 bases respectively, with 13 bases between them. CDR1 is LNHNV and CDR2 is YYDKDF in the germline V gene (reference sequence). This CDR3 comprises 15 residues. CDR3 nucleotides: TGTGCCACCAGCATACACGGGGTGTTTAATGAAAAACTGTTTTTT. Encoded protein: CATSIHGVFNEKLFF.

V and J are TRBV4-1 and TRBJ2-3, with a weak D call TRBD2 (6 bases). Germline values: CDR1 MGHRA, CDR2 YSYEKL. Trimming cost V 0 bases and J 7 bases, with 11 bases left between them. The CDR3 is 14 residues long. The CDR3 is CASSQEGGRNTQYF. The CDR3 DNA sequence: TGCGCCAGCAGCCAAGAGGGGGGTCGGAATACGCAGTATTTT.

The genes are TRBV18 and TRBJ1-3, with a weak D call TRBD1 (6 bases). This CDR3 has 16 residues. Germline V lookup: CDR1 KGHSH, CDR2 LQKENI. V lost 0 bases and J lost 2, with 11 bases in between. CDR3 sequence: CASSPPGGPPGNTIYF. The CDR3 nucleotides read TGTGCCAGCTCACCACCAGGGGGACCTCCTGGAAACACCATATATTTT.

The rearrangement uses TRBV28 and TRBJ2-1; D not resolved. The CDR3 is made up of 11 amino acids. Germline CDR1 reads MDHEN; CDR2 reads SYDVKM. Trimming took 6 bases from V and 10 from J, leaving 10 bases between them. DNA for the CDR3: TGTGCCAGCAGCCCTTATGAGGAGCAGTTCTTC. Its protein product is CASSPYEEQFF.